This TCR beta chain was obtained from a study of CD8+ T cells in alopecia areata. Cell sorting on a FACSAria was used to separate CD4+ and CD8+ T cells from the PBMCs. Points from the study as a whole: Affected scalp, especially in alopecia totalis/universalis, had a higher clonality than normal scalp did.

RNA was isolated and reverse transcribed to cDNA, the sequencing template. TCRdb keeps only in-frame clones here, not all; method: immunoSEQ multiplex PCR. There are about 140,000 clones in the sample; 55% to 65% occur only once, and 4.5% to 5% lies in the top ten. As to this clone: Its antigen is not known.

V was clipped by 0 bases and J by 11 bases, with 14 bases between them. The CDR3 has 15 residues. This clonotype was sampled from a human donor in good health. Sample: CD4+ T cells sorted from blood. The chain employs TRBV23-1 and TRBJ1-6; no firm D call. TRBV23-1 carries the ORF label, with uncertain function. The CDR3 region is CASSQSRVFDTPLHF. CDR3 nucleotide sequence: TGCGCCAGCAGTCAATCAAGGGTATTCGATACACCCCTCCACTTT.